The clone carrying this T cell receptor beta chain was seen repeatedly, ten times or more. Antigen specificity is unknown. The sample belongs to a study of regulatory T cells in long-lasting Graves disease. Library construction for TCR beta used iRepertoire HTBI primers and Arm-PCR of CDR3 regions. TCRdb re-called the multiplex PCR reads with MiXCR, one entry per CDR3 protein. Of about 210,000 distinct CDR3 sequences in the sample, roughly 19% are singletons; the top ten hold 10% to 15%. Study observations and caveats: Peripheral blood, not thyroid tissue, was the sole material studied.

This CDR3 is 18 amino acids long. Per the germline V gene, CDR1 is ENHRY and CDR2 is SYGVKD. J was trimmed by 4 bases and V by 3 bases; bases with no gene match: 9. Time point denoted: newly diagnosed GD, antithyroid drugs for less than 3 months. Scientists built the TCR library using RNA that was extracted from PBMCs. Another study also made use of these data, one on T cells in Graves' hyperthyroidism and ophthalmopathy. From that report: Exclusion of patients followed from uncontrolled infection, other autoimmune disease, pregnancy or lactation.

V is TRBV10-3 and J is TRBJ2-1; TRBD2 matches 13 bases. The sequencing used peripheral blood mononuclear cells (PBMCs), collected at new diagnosis, from a patient treated with antithyroid drugs. The TCR sequence derives from a woman in her 30s with Graves disease. The CDR3, as DNA: TGTGCCATCAGTGATGCTACCGGGACTAGCGGGGCGTACAATGAGCAGTTCTTC. Translation gives CAISDATGTSGAYNEQFF.